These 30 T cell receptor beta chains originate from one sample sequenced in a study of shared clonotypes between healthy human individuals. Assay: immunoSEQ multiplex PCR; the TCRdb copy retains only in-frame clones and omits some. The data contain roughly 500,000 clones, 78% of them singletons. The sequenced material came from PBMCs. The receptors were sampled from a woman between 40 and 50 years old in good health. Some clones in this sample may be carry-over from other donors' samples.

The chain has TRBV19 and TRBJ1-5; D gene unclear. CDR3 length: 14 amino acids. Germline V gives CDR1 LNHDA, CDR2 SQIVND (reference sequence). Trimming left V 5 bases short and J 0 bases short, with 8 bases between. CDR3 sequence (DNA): TGTGCCAGTAGTGCTTTATATAGCAATCAGCCCCAGCATTTT. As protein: CASSALYSNQPQHF.

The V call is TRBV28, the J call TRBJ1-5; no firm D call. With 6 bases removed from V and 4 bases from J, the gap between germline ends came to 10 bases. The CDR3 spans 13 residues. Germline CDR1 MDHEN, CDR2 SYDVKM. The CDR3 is CASRYGWNQPQHF. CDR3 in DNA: TGTGCCAGCAGGTATGGATGGAATCAGCCCCAGCATTTT. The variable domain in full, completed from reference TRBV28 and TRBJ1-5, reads DVKVTQSSRYLVKRTGEKVFLECVQDMDHENMFWYRQDPGLGLRLIYFSYDVKMKEKGDIPEGYSVSREKKERFSLILESASTNQTSMYLCASRYGWNQPQHFGDGTRLSIL.

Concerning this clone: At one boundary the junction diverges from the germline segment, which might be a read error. The chain's CDR3 is CSVQGIGYGYAF. CDR3 bases: TGCAGCGTGCAGGGGATCGGCTATGGCTACGCCTTC. The chain uses TRBV29-1 and TRBJ1-2, with TRBD1 as a possible D gene (6 bases). The CDR3 extends over 12 amino acids. Germline lookup yields CDR1 SQVTM and CDR2 ANQGSEA. Full variable domain (missing parts from reference TRBV29-1 and TRBJ1-2): SAVISQKPSRDICQRGTSLTIQCQVDSQVTMMFWYRQQPGQSLTLIATANQGSEATYESGFVIDKFPISRPNLTFSTLTVSNMSPEDSSIYLCSVQGIGYGYAFGSGTRLTVV.

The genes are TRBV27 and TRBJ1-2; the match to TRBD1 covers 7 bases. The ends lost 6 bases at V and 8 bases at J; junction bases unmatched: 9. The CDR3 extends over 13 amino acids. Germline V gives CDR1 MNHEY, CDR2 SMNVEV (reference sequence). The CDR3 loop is CASSLDRDNGYTF. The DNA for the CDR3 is TGTGCCAGCAGCCTCGACAGGGACAACGGCTACACCTTC.

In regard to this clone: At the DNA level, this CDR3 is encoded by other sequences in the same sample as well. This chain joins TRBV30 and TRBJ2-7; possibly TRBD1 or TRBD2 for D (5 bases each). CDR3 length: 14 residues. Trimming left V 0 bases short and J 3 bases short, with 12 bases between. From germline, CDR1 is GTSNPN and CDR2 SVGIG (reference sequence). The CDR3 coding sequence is TGTGCCTGGAGTGTAGGCCGAGGGGACTACGAGCAGTACTTC. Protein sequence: CAWSVGRGDYEQYF.

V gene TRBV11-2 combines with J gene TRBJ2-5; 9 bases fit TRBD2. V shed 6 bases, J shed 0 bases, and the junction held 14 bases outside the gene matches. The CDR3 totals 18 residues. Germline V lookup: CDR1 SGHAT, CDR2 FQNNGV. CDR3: CASSSKGLAGPYQETQYF. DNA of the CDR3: TGTGCCAGCAGTTCTAAAGGGCTAGCGGGACCTTACCAAGAGACCCAGTACTTC.

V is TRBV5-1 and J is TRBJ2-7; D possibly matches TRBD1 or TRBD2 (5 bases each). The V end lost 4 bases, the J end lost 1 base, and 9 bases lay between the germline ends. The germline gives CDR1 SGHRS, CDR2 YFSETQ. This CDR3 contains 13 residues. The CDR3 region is CASSVRGSYEQYF. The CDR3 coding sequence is TGCGCCAGCAGCGTGAGGGGTTCCTACGAGCAGTACTTC.

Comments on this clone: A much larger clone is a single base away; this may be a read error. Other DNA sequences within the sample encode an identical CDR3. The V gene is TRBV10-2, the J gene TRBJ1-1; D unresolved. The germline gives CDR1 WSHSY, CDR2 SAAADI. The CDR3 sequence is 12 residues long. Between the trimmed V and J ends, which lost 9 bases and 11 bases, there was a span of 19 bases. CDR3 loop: CASRAMDQRAFF. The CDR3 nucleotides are TGCGCCAGTAGAGCTATGGACCAGCGGGCTTTCTTT.

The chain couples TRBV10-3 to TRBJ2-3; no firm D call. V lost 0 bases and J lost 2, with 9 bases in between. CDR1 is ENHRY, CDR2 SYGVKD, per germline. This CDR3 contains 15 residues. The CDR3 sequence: CAISESAKATDTQYF. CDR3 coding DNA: TGTGCCATCAGTGAGTCGGCAAAAGCCACAGATACGCAGTATTTT.

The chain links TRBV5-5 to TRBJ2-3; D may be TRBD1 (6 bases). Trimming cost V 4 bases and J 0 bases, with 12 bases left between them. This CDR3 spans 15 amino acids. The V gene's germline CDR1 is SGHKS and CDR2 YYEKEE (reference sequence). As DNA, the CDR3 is TGTGCCAGCAGCCACCAAGGACAGAGCACAGATACGCAGTATTTT. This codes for CASSHQGQSTDTQYF.

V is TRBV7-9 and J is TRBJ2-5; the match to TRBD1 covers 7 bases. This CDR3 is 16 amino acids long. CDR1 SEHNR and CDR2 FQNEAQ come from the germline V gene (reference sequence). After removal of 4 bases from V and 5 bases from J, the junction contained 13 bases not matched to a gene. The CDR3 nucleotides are TGTGCCAGCAGCTCAAGGGGTGACAGGGTTGGGGAGACCCAGTACTTC. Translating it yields CASSSRGDRVGETQYF.

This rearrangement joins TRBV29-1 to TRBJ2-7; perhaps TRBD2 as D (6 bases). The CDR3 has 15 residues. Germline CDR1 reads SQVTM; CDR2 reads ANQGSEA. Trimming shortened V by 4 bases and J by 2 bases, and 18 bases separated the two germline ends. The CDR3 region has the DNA TGCAGCGTTGTAGTCTCGGGACTCAAGACCTACGAGCAGTACTTC. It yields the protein CSVVVSGLKTYEQYF.

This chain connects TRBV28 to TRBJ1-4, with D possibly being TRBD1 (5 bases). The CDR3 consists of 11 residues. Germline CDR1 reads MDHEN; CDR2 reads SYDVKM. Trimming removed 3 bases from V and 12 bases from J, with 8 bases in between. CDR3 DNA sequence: TGTGCCAGCAGTTTCAGGGTAGAACTGTTTTTT. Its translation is CASSFRVELFF.

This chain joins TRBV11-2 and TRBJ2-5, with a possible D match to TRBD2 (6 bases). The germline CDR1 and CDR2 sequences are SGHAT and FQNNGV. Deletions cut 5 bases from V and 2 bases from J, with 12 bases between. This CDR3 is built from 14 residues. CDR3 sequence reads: CASSPTGGQETQYF. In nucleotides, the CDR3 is TGTGCCAGCAGCCCGACCGGGGGACAAGAGACCCAGTACTTC.

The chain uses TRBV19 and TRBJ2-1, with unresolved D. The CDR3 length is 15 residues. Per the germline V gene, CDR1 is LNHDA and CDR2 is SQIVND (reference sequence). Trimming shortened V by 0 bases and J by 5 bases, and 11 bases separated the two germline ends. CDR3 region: CASSIDRQLHNEQFF. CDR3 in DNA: TGTGCCAGTAGTATAGATCGTCAACTTCACAATGAGCAGTTCTTC. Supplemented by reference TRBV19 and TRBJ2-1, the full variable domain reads DGGITQSPKYLFRKEGQNVTLSCEQNLNHDAMYWYRQDPGQGLRLIYYSQIVNDFQKGDIAEGYSVSREKKESFPLTVTSAQKNPTAFYLCASSIDRQLHNEQFFGPGTRLTVL.

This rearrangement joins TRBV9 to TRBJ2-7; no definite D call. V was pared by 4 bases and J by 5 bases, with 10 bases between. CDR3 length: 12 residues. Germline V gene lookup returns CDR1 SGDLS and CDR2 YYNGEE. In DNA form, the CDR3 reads TGTGCCAGCAGCCCCTTCCCCCACGAGCAGTACTTC. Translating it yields CASSPFPHEQYF.

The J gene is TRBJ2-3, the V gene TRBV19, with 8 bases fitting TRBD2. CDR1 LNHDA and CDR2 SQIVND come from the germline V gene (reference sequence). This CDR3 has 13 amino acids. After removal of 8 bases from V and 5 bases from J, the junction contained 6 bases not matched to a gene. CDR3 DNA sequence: TGTGCCAGTGCTTTCGGGAGGGAAGATACGCAGTATTTT. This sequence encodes CASAFGREDTQYF.

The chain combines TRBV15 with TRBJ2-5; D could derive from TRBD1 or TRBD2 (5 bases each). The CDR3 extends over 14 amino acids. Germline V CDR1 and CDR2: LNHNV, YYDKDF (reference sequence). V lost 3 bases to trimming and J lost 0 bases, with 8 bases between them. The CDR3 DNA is TGTGCCACCAGCAGGGGGGATAACCAAGAGACCCAGTACTTC. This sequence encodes CATSRGDNQETQYF. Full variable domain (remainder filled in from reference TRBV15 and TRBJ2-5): DAMVIQNPRYQVTQFGKPVTLSCSQTLNHNVMYWYQQKSSQAPKLLFHYYDKDFNNEADTPDNFQSRRPNTSFCFLDIRSPGLGDTAMYLCATSRGDNQETQYFGPGTRLLVL.

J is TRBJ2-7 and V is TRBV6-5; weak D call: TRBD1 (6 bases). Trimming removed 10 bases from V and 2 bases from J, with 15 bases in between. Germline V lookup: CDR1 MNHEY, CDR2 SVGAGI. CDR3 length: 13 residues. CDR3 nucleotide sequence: TGTGCCACCTTCTCAGGGGTCCCCTACGAGCAGTACTTC. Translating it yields CATFSGVPYEQYF.

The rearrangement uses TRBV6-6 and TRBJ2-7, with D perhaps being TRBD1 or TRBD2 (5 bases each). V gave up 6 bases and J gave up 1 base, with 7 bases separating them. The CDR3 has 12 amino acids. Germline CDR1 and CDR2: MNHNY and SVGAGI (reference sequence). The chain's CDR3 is CASRGESYEQYF. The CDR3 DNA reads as TGTGCCAGCAGAGGGGAGTCCTACGAGCAGTACTTC.

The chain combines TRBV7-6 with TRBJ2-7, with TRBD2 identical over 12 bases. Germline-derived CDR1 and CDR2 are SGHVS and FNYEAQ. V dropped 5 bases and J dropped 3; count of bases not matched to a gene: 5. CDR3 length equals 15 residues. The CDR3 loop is CASSGRTSGNYEQYF. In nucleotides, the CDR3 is TGTGCCAGCAGCGGGAGGACTAGCGGGAACTACGAGCAGTACTTC.

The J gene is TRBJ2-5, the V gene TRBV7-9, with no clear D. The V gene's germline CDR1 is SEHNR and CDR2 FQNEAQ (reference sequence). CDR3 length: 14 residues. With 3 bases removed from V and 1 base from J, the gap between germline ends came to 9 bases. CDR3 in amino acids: CASSLTGAQETQYF. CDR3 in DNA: TGTGCCAGCAGCTTGACGGGTGCCCAAGAGACCCAGTACTTC.

The CDR3 nucleotides are TGTGCCAGCAGCAGCCACCGGGCGGGATCTCCTGGGGCCAACGTCCTGACTTTC. Its translation: CASSSHRAGSPGANVLTF. The V gene is TRBV11-1, the J gene TRBJ2-6, with a tentative D call TRBD2 (6 bases). Trimming removed 5 bases from V and 2 bases from J, with 19 bases in between. The CDR3 runs 18 residues. CDR1 is SGHAT, CDR2 FQDESV, per germline (reference sequence).

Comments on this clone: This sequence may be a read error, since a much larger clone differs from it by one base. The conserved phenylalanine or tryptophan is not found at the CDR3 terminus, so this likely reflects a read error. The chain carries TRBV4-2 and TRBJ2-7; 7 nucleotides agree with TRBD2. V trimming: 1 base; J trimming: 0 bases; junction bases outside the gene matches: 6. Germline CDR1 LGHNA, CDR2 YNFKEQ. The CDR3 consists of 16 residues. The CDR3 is CASSQAWRGSSYEQYS. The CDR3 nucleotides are TGTGCCAGCAGCCAAGCCTGGCGGGGGAGCTCCTACGAGCAGTACTCC.

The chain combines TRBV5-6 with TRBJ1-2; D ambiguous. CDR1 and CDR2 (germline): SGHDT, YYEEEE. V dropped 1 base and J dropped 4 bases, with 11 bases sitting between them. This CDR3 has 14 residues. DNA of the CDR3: TGTGCCAGCAGCTTGCTAGGGCCCCTCTATGGCTACACCTTC. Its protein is CASSLLGPLYGYTF. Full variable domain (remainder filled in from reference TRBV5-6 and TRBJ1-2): DAGVTQSPTHLIKTRGQQVTLRCSPKSGHDTVSWYQQALGQGPQFIFQYYEEEERQRGNFPDRFSGHQFPNYSSELNVNALLLGDSALYLCASSLLGPLYGYTFGSGTRLTVV.

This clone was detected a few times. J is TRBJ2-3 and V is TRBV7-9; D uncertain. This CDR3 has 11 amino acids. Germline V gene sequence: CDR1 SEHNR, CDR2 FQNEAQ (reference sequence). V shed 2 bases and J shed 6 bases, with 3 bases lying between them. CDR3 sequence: CASSLSDTQYF. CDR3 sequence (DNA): TGTGCCAGCAGCTTAAGCGATACGCAGTATTTT.

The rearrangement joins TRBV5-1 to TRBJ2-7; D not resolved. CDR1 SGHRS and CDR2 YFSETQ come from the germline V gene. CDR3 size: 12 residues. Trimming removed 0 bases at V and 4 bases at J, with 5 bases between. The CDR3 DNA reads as TGCGCCAGCAGCTTGGTGGCTTACGAGCAGTACTTC. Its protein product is CASSLVAYEQYF.

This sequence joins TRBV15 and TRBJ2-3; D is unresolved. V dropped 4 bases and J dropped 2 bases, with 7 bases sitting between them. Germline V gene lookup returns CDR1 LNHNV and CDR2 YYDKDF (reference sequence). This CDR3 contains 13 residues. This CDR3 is CATSIGATDTQYF. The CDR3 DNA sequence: TGTGCCACCAGCATAGGAGCCACAGATACGCAGTATTTT.

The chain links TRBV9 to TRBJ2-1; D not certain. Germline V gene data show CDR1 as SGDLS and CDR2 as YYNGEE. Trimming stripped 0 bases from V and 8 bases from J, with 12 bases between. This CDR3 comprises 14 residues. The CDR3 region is CASSVAPVLDEQFF. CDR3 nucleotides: TGTGCCAGCAGCGTAGCCCCGGTGCTGGATGAGCAGTTCTTC.

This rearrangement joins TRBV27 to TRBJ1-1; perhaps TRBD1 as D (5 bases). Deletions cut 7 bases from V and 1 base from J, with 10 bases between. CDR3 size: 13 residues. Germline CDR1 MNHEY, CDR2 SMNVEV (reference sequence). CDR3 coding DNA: TGTGCCAGCAATGCCAGGGAGAACACTGAAGCTTTCTTT. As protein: CASNARENTEAFF.